Below, 10 T cell receptor beta chains from the same sample are listed, as sequenced in a study of cytomegalovirus exposure and HLA in healthy donors. PCR amplification relied on 60 Vbeta primers (plus 13 Jbeta primers). Here immunoSEQ multiplex PCR was the method, and the copy in TCRdb shows in-frame clones only, minus some. The table lists some 150,000 clones, roughly 80% of them singletons. Sequencing used PBMCs. Receptors were obtained from a male donor in good health and CMV-seronegative.

This rearrangement joins TRBV19 to TRBJ1-1; no clear D. V dropped 7 bases and J dropped 2 bases, with 5 bases sitting between them. CDR1 and CDR2 from the germline V gene are LNHDA and SQIVND (reference sequence). CDR3 length: 11 amino acids. CDR3 sequence reads: CASNKNTEAFF. CDR3 nucleotides: TGTGCCAGTAATAAAAACACTGAAGCTTTCTTT. Supplemented by reference TRBV19 and TRBJ1-1, the full variable domain reads DGGITQSPKYLFRKEGQNVTLSCEQNLNHDAMYWYRQDPGQGLRLIYYSQIVNDFQKGDIAEGYSVSREKKESFPLTVTSAQKNPTAFYLCASNKNTEAFFGQGTRLTVV.

On this clone: The same CDR3 arises from other DNA sequences in this sample as well. The V gene is TRBV18, the J gene TRBJ1-3; D ambiguous. Deletions cut 2 bases from V and 2 bases from J, with 4 bases between. CDR3 length: 13 residues. The germline V gene encodes CDR1 KGHSH and CDR2 LQKENI. The CDR3 protein is CASSPGPGNTIYF. For the CDR3, the DNA is TGTGCCAGCTCACCAGGGCCTGGAAACACCATATATTTT.

The chain has TRBV6-6 and TRBJ1-2, with TRBD1 matching 8 bases. CDR1 MNHNY and CDR2 SVGAGI come from the germline V gene (reference sequence). The CDR3 contains 11 residues. J lost 12 bases, V lost 5 bases, and 5 bases had no gene match. CDR3 region: CASSKQGGNTF. The CDR3 coding sequence is TGTGCCAGCAGTAAACAGGGGGGAAACACCTTC.

This chain links TRBV4-1 with TRBJ2-7, with 7 bases that match TRBD1. V trimming: 0 bases; J trimming: 5 bases; junction bases outside the gene matches: 7. Germline CDR1 is MGHRA and CDR2 is YSYEKL. The CDR3 length is 15 residues. CDR3 nucleotides: TGCGCCAGCAGCCAAGAGCCAGGGCAGGGGGACGAGCAGTACTTC. Protein: CASSQEPGQGDEQYF.

This CDR3 reads CASRDPPDSGPYF. The CDR3 coding sequence is TGTGCCAGCAGGGATCCCCCGGACAGCGGCCCTTACTTC. The V gene is TRBV2, the J gene TRBJ2-5; weak D call: TRBD1 (6 bases). There are 13 residues in the CDR3. Germline values: CDR1 SNHLY, CDR2 FYNNEI. Deletions cut 6 bases from V and 14 bases from J, with 22 bases between.

The rearrangement joins TRBV4-1 to TRBJ1-5; 7 bases fit TRBD1. Germline values: CDR1 MGHRA, CDR2 YSYEKL. With 3 bases clipped from V and 4 bases from J, the junction kept 3 bases outside the gene matches. The CDR3 loop spans 14 amino acids. The CDR3 DNA sequence: TGCGCCAGCAGCCAGTTGACAGGGAATCAGCCCCAGCATTTT. Protein product: CASSQLTGNQPQHF.

The V call is TRBV19, the J call TRBJ1-2, with 7 bases that match TRBD1. Trimming cost V 10 bases and J 7 bases; bases outside gene matches: 18. CDR1 is LNHDA and CDR2 is SQIVND in the germline V gene (reference sequence). The CDR3 totals 15 residues. The CDR3 DNA is TGTGCCACCCTGGCTTCCCGACAGGGAAATCGTGGCTACACCTTC. Amino acid sequence: CATLASRQGNRGYTF.

The chain couples TRBV5-1 to TRBJ1-2; 7 bases are a match to TRBD1. The CDR3 length is 14 residues. Unmatched junction bases numbered 1, after V lost 2 bases and J lost 0 bases. The germline gives CDR1 SGHRS, CDR2 YFSETQ. DNA for the CDR3: TGCGCCAGCAGCTTCGGGACAGCTAACTATGGCTACACCTTC. Encoded protein: CASSFGTANYGYTF.

V gene TRBV2 combines with J gene TRBJ2-1; the match to TRBD2 covers 16 bases. Germline CDR1 SNHLY, CDR2 FYNNEI. The CDR3 has 16 residues. V shed 10 bases, J shed 4 bases, and the junction held 7 bases outside the gene matches. The CDR3 protein is CATGLAGGPGYNEQFF. The CDR3 DNA follows: TGTGCCACGGGACTAGCGGGAGGGCCCGGGTACAATGAGCAGTTCTTC.

The CDR3 reads CASSLLAGARYEQYF. The CDR3, as DNA: TGTGCCAGCAGTCTCTTAGCGGGAGCTAGGTACGAGCAGTACTTC. This chain joins TRBV27 and TRBJ2-7, with TRBD2 matching over 9 bases. The CDR3 has 15 amino acids. Trimming at V came to 5 bases and at J to 4 bases, leaving 9 bases not matched to a gene. Looked up from germline, CDR1 is MNHEY and CDR2 is SMNVEV (reference sequence).